This T cell receptor (beta chain) was found in a study of T cell changes during pregnancy in multiple sclerosis. CDR3 size: 14 residues. Germline CDR1 is MNHEY and CDR2 is SMNVEV (reference sequence). V was cut by 2 bases and J by 4 bases, with 11 bases left in between. Assay used: immunoSEQ multiplex PCR; TCRdb lists only in-frame clones, some missing. The data show tens of thousands of clones, roughly 90% seen once. This sequence was found in a female donor in good health, enrolled as a control in a pregnancy study. The sequences come from peripheral blood, collected in the first trimester of pregnancy. The chain carries TRBV27 and TRBJ1-2; a possible D gene is TRBD1 (6 bases). The CDR3: CASSLTRGTYGYTF. The CDR3, as DNA: TGTGCCAGCAGTTTAACCAGGGGTACCTATGGCTACACCTTC.